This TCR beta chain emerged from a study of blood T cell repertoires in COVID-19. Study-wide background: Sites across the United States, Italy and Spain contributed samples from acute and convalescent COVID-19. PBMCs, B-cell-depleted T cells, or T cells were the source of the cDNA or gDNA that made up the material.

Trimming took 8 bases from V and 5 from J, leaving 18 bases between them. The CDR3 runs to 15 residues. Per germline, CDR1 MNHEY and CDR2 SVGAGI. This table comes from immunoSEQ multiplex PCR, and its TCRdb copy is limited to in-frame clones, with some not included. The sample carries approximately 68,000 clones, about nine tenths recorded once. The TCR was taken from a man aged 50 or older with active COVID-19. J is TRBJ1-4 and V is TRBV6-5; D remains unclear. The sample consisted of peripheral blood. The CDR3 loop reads CASAEAGSGNEKLFF. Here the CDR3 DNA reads TGTGCCAGCGCCGAGGCGGGATCGGGAAATGAAAAACTGTTTTTT.